This T cell receptor beta chain was captured by sequencing in a study of blood T cell repertoires in COVID-19. Germline V gene sequence: CDR1 SEHNR, CDR2 FQNEAQ (reference sequence). V lost 3 bases, J lost 3 bases, and 17 bases lay in between. The CDR3 sequence is 16 residues long. Sequenced by immunoSEQ multiplex PCR; TCRdb stores in-frame clones only, minus some. Altogether some 310,000 clones are present, approximately 87% being singletons, with the ten largest covering under 3.5%. This sequence originates from a woman in her twenties or thirties with COVID-19, enrolled during active disease. This chain connects TRBV7-9 to TRBJ1-1, with TRBD1 as a possible D gene (6 bases). The specimen was peripheral blood. CDR3: CASSFTRGSFDTEAFF. In DNA, the CDR3 is TGTGCCAGCAGCTTCACCAGGGGCTCGTTCGACACTGAAGCTTTCTTT.